A selection of T cell receptor beta chains follows, all from one sample in a study of control samples from healthy donors and cancer patients. Measured with immunoSEQ multiplex PCR; TCRdb has only the in-frame clones, and not every one. The sample shows 71,000 or so clones, under 90% of them seen only once. The material sequenced was PBMCs. The receptor set was obtained from a man aged 55 to 70 with lung cancer. Both conserved end residues are part of each CDR3. The D gene is left open where the match is weak. Clone sizes are given selectively: once, few, many, or a class where the clone is expanded.

d_gene: TRBD2
abundance: NA
v_gene: TRBV2
j_gene: TRBJ2-1
CDR3aa: CASLSGLAGGNEQFF
CDR3nt: TGTGCCAGCCTTTCTGGGCTAGCGGGGGGCAATGAGCAGTTCTTC

d_gene: NA
abundance: NA
v_gene: TRBV20-1
j_gene: TRBJ2-7
CDR3aa: CSASPAYEQYF
CDR3nt: TGCAGTGCTAGCCCAGCCTACGAGCAGTACTTC

d_gene: NA
abundance: once
v_gene: TRBV4-2
j_gene: TRBJ1-1
CDR3aa: CASSQEVRVTEAFF
CDR3nt: TGTGCCAGCAGCCAAGAGGTTCGGGTTACTGAAGCTTTCTTT

d_gene: NA
abundance: NA
v_gene: TRBV2
j_gene: TRBJ2-7
CDR3aa: CASSEYRFQYF
CDR3nt: TGTGCCAGCAGTGAATACCGATTCCAGTACTTC

d_gene: NA
abundance: NA
v_gene: TRBV18
j_gene: TRBJ1-1
CDR3aa: CASSEQGQDTEAFF
CDR3nt: TGTGCCAGCTCGGAACAGGGTCAGGACACTGAAGCTTTCTTT

d_gene: NA
abundance: NA
v_gene: TRBV19
j_gene: TRBJ1-3
CDR3aa: CASAPGGGNTIYF
CDR3nt: TGTGCCAGTGCCCCCGGCGGTGGAAACACCATATATTTT

d_gene: NA
abundance: once
v_gene: TRBV5-1
j_gene: TRBJ2-7
CDR3aa: CASSLDITYEQYF
CDR3nt: TGCGCCAGCAGCTTGGACATAACCTACGAGCAGTACTTC

d_gene: TRBD1
abundance: NA
v_gene: TRBV18
j_gene: TRBJ1-1
CDR3aa: CASSADRGGTEAFF
CDR3nt: TGTGCCAGCTCAGCGGACAGGGGGGGCACTGAAGCTTTCTTT

d_gene: TRBD1
abundance: NA
v_gene: TRBV10-2
j_gene: TRBJ2-1
CDR3aa: CASRTGTGLNNEQFF
CDR3nt: TGCGCCAGCCGGACCGGGACAGGGCTGAACAATGAGCAGTTCTTC

d_gene: NA
abundance: NA
v_gene: TRBV28
j_gene: TRBJ1-3
CDR3aa: CASSLGRISGNTIYF
CDR3nt: TGTGCCAGCAGTTTAGGCCGGATCTCTGGAAACACCATATATTTT

d_gene: TRBD1
abundance: NA
v_gene: TRBV5-1
j_gene: TRBJ1-1
CDR3aa: CASSLRQGGLNTEAFF
CDR3nt: TGCGCCAGCAGCTTGAGACAGGGGGGTTTGAACACTGAAGCTTTCTTT

d_gene: NA
abundance: few
v_gene: TRBV6-5
j_gene: TRBJ1-2
CDR3aa: CASSLAVINYGYTF
CDR3nt: TGTGCCAGCAGTCTCGCAGTGATTAACTATGGCTACACCTTC